This entry lists 19 T cell receptor beta chains sequenced from one sample in a study of Graves' ophthalmopathy and Graves' hyperthyroidism (dated by TCRdb to 2017 to 2018). TCRdb names Illumina HiSeq 2000 as the instrument used. For repertoire sequencing, the TCR beta CDR3 regions were amplified from RNA transcripts. HTBI primers and the Qiagen OneStep RT-PCR kit were used in a first-round RT-PCR, which was followed by a second-round multiplex PCR, size selection and purification. TCRdb's own reprocessing of the public reads used fastp at Q25 and MiXCR and kept productive beta chains. Each CDR3 protein gets just one entry, which takes the most common genes and DNA from the rows behind it. The sample table lists approximately 160,000 distinct CDR3 sequences, 39% of them with a count of one. The top ten constitute 8% to 10% of the sample. The sample consisted of peripheral blood. These receptors all come from a man aged 25 to 40 with Graves' ophthalmopathy. Donor details come from another sample of the same person, matched by shared clones.

The chain is built from TRBV11-2 and TRBJ2-7; D is unclear. V was trimmed by 5 bases and J by 4 bases, leaving 21 bases between them. Germline lookup yields CDR1 SGHAT and CDR2 FQNNGV. This CDR3 comprises 16 residues. CDR3 amino acids: CASSVRADGGFYEQYF. The CDR3, as DNA: TGTGCCAGCAGCGTACGGGCGGACGGTGGTTTTTACGAGCAGTACTTC.

This clonotype was observed many times. CDR3 coding DNA: TGTGCCAGTAGTAGAGGCCGATCTAACACTGAAGCTTTCTTT. As protein: CASSRGRSNTEAFF. The chain couples TRBV19 to TRBJ1-1; D gene ambiguous. The CDR3 has 14 amino acids. CDR1 is LNHDA and CDR2 is SQIVND in the germline V gene (reference sequence). The V end was cut by 4 bases, the J end by 2 bases, with 11 bases between.

Ten or more counts support this clonotype. The chain recombines TRBV24-1 with TRBJ2-2, with D perhaps TRBD1 or TRBD2 (5 bases each). Trimming left V 10 bases short and J 5 bases short, with 16 bases between. This CDR3 comprises 14 residues. Germline CDR1 and CDR2: KGHDR and SFDVKD. The CDR3 bases are TGTGCCACTACGGGGACGGGAAGGACCGGGGAGCTGTTTTTT. Translating gives CATTGTGRTGELFF.

At least ten counts were recorded for this clonotype. This chain connects TRBV7-8 to TRBJ1-1; 7 bases are a match to TRBD1. The CDR3 runs to 14 residues. Germline V CDR1 and CDR2: SGHVS, FQNEAQ. Trimming removed 5 bases from V and 4 bases from J; junction bases left unmatched: 7. For the CDR3, the DNA is TGTGCCAGCAGCCCCAGGGGGGGTGTCACTGAAGCTTTCTTT. It is translated as CASSPRGGVTEAFF.

This clonotype occurred many times. V and J are TRBV5-1 and TRBJ2-2; weak D call: TRBD2 (6 bases). Trimming left V 4 bases short and J 0 bases short, with 7 bases between. CDR3 length: 14 amino acids. Germline V CDR1 and CDR2: SGHRS, YFSETQ. For the CDR3, the DNA is TGCGCCAGCAGCCGGGACTCGAACACCGGGGAGCTGTTTTTT. Its translation is CASSRDSNTGELFF.

This clonotype was seen many times. This chain uses TRBV11-2 with TRBJ2-7; D possibly uses TRBD1 or TRBD2 (6 bases each). This CDR3 is 14 amino acids long. Per germline, CDR1 SGHAT and CDR2 FQNNGV. Trimming left V 0 bases short and J 5 bases short, with 11 bases between. The CDR3 sequence: CASSLESGADEQYF. The CDR3 region has the DNA TGTGCCAGCAGCTTAGAATCGGGGGCGGACGAGCAGTACTTC.

This clonotype was observed a few times. V usage is TRBV6-2 or TRBV6-3 and J usage is TRBJ2-7; D is undetermined. V was pared by 6 bases and J by 2 bases, with 11 bases between. The CDR3 runs 13 residues. Germline V lookup: CDR1 MNHEY, CDR2 SVGEGT. The CDR3: CASRRGRAYEQYF. The CDR3, as DNA: TGTGCCAGCAGGCGCGGACGGGCCTACGAGCAGTACTTC.

The chain combines TRBV6-5 with TRBJ2-5; 12 positions agree with TRBD1. In germline, CDR1 is MNHEY, CDR2 SVGAGI. V was clipped by 2 bases and J by 6 bases; unmatched bases: 7. This CDR3 is built from 16 residues. This CDR3 is CASSYVGQGARKTQYF. The DNA of the CDR3 is TGTGCCAGCAGTTACGTGGGACAGGGGGCGCGTAAGACCCAGTACTTC.

This clonotype has ten or more counts. The chain employs TRBV19 and TRBJ1-2, with TRBD1 as a possible D gene (5 bases). The ends were cut back, 4 bases at V and 8 bases at J, with 11 bases in the middle. This CDR3 comprises 12 residues. CDR1 and CDR2 from the germline V gene are LNHDA and SQIVND (reference sequence). CDR3 DNA: TGTGCCAGTAGTAATCAGGGTTGGGGCTACACCTTC. This encodes CASSNQGWGYTF.

At least ten counts were recorded for this clonotype. The chain links TRBV13 to TRBJ2-7; D assignment may be TRBD1 or TRBD2 (5 bases each). Trimming pared 0 bases from V and 5 bases from J, leaving 8 bases between. Germline loops: CDR1 PRHDT, CDR2 FYEKMQ (reference sequence). The CDR3 extends over 13 amino acids. CDR3 region: CASSLGLGDEQYF. CDR3 in DNA: TGTGCCAGCAGCTTAGGATTGGGGGACGAGCAGTACTTC.

This chain connects TRBV15 to TRBJ1-1; tentative D call: TRBD1 (5 bases). This CDR3 has 12 amino acids. Germline V gene data show CDR1 as LNHNV and CDR2 as YYDKDF (reference sequence). Trimming removed 9 bases from V and 1 base from J, with 9 bases in between. The CDR3 sequence: CATRGWNTEAFF. In nucleotides, the CDR3 is TGTGCCACTCGGGGGTGGAACACTGAAGCTTTCTTT.

The chain recombines TRBV6-1 with TRBJ1-2; D gene uncertain. The V and J ends lost 0 bases and 4 bases respectively, with 15 bases between them. Germline V gene lookup returns CDR1 MNHNS and CDR2 SASEGT. The CDR3 covers 16 residues. In DNA, the CDR3 is TGTGCCAGCAGTGAAGCGGCGCCGGCAGGTTTCTATGGCTACACCTTC. Its protein is CASSEAAPAGFYGYTF.

This clonotype was counted at least ten times. The genes are TRBV12-3 or TRBV12-4 and TRBJ1-5; D is perhaps TRBD1 (5 bases). This CDR3 has 16 residues. V was shortened by 5 bases and J by 1 base, with 15 bases between the two germline ends. The CDR3 nucleotides are TGTGCCAGCAGTCTCCATGGTGGGGGGAGCAATCAGCCCCAGCATTTT. Its protein is CASSLHGGGSNQPQHF.

This clonotype occurred many times. The chain is built from TRBV10-3 and TRBJ2-6, with TRBD1 identical over 7 bases. The ends lost 10 bases at V and 1 base at J; junction bases unmatched: 10. The CDR3 totals 16 residues. Germline CDR1 is ENHRY and CDR2 is SYGVKD. CDR3 nucleotide sequence: TGTGCCACCCAGTCGGACAGGCTGTCTGGGGCCAACGTCCTGACTTTC. It codes for CATQSDRLSGANVLTF.

This clonotype was recorded many times. The genes are TRBV7-9 and TRBJ2-7, with 7 bases identical to TRBD2. Germline V gives CDR1 SEHNR, CDR2 FQNEAQ (reference sequence). The CDR3 loop spans 16 amino acids. V dropped 5 bases and J dropped 4; count of bases not matched to a gene: 14. CDR3 nucleotide sequence: TGTGCCAGCAGCATCCTGGGCCGGGAGGACCCTTACGAGCAGTACTTC. Protein: CASSILGREDPYEQYF.

This clonotype was counted between two and nine times. The V and J genes are TRBV6-2 or TRBV6-3 and TRBJ2-2, with D tentatively TRBD1 or TRBD2 (8 bases each). This CDR3 spans 21 amino acids. V lost 8 bases and J 5 bases, leaving 36 bases between the germline ends. The germline gives CDR1 MNHEY, CDR2 SVGEGT. CDR3 DNA: TGTGCCAGCGAATCACGGCGGGGGGAAACAGGGGGAGGATTTAGTACCGGGGAGCTGTTTTTT. Its protein is CASESRRGETGGGFSTGELFF.

Written as DNA, the CDR3 is TGTGCCAGCAGCGCCGGGACACCCTTCTTT. This translates into CASSAGTPFF. V usage is TRBV7-3 and J usage is TRBJ1-1, with a tentative D call TRBD1 (6 bases). Deletions cut 5 bases from V and 14 bases from J, with 12 bases between. Germline lookup yields CDR1 SGHTA and CDR2 FQGTGA. The CDR3 has 10 amino acids.

This clonotype was seen repeatedly, ten times or more. CDR3 in DNA: TGTGCCAGCAGTTTGAATTACAGGGACGACATTCAGTACTTC. Its protein product is CASSLNYRDDIQYF. The gene calls are TRBV28 and TRBJ2-4, with a tentative D call TRBD1 (6 bases). CDR3 length: 14 amino acids. V dropped 3 bases and J dropped 8 bases, with 14 bases sitting between them. Germline V CDR1 and CDR2: MDHEN, SYDVKM.

In its sample, this clonotype was seen many times. The genes are TRBV7-8 and TRBJ2-2; 7 nucleotides line up with TRBD2. Looked up from germline, CDR1 is SGHVS and CDR2 is FQNEAQ. The junction had 10 bases not matched to a gene; V was cut back by 5 bases and J by 4 bases. This CDR3 spans 16 amino acids. In DNA form, the CDR3 reads TGTGCCAGCAGCGCCATTGAGCGGGACCTCACCGGGGAGCTGTTTTTT. This translates into CASSAIERDLTGELFF.